This TCR beta chain stems from a study of cytomegalovirus exposure and HLA in healthy donors (TCRdb year 2017). Some background on the complete study: In an earlier analysis of 587 of the donors, around 300 Gb of sequence data and approximately 120 million unique TCR beta sequences from about 179 million T cells were reported. An early release covering about 600 HLA-typed donors comprised around 300 gigabases of sequencing data and approximately 85 million unique TCR sequences. Among the roughly 370 genotyped donors, around 81% belonged to the genetic ancestry cluster associated with self-reported Caucasian donors. The study aimed to test whether signatures of past pathogen exposure could be identified by cataloging public T cell receptors. Using immunosequencing, the study profiled T cell repertoires from around 680 subjects and related those repertoires to cytomegalovirus serostatus. In addition to the first cohort of 500 to 850 subjects, a separate validation cohort of 120 different subjects was used. To predict cytomegalovirus infection status, the study brought together high-throughput TCR immunosequencing, statistical association of individual TCRs with disease status, and machine learning. A later analysis re-analyzed previously published TCR beta repertoires from roughly 630 donors and added high-resolution HLA genotyping to study TCR occurrence patterns. The later analysis used no new phenotypic data to find candidate immune exposures, relying instead on TCR beta sequences and their occurrence across donors. An earlier analysis of roughly 580 of the donors used high-throughput TCR beta sequencing to judge whether each TCR beta V gene segment behaved as functional or pseudogenic. Donor age, sex, ethnicity and CMV serostatus were compiled together with the repertoire data. A later genetic analysis took genome-wide SNP genotypes for about 55% of the 666 donors and used that subset as a discovery cohort. Every discovery cohort repertoire had been produced on one sequencing platform. HLA typing covered class I and class II loci at four-digit resolution. The number of donors typed differed by locus, with 629-630 for A, B, C, DRB1 and DQB1, more than 500 for DQA1, 600 to 610 for DPA1, and under 490 for DPB1. A few DR-DQ haplotypes were treated as single units for association and clustering because of strong linkage in the cohort. Among around 400 genotyped donors of the cohort, an average of around 240,000 unique TCR beta nucleotide sequences was sequenced per donor, of which about 18% were non-productive.

The cohort comprised under 700 healthy bone marrow donors. Cohort members were all nominally healthy when sampled, although unrecorded immune exposures were likely present. The donor tested CMV seronegative, placing the donor among the 350 or so seronegative members of the cohort. Each donor provided a peripheral blood sample, and peripheral blood mononuclear cells were used for TCR beta sequencing. Genomic DNA extraction from the blood cell samples was performed with the Qiagen DNeasy Blood Extraction Kit. The CDR3, from cysteine to phenylalanine, totals 13 residues. Left in the record is the CDR3 DNA by itself, 39 bases read in frame from the first base. V lost 4 bases and J lost 1 base; the stretch between them is 8 bases long. The germline V gene specifies MNHNS as CDR1 and SASEGT as CDR2. About this clone itself: What antigen it recognizes has not been identified. It has no much larger one-base neighbor in the sample; base qualities were not kept.

The investigation overall reported the following: In this cohort, only TCR beta chains were sequenced, and detectable features were limited by the absence of alpha or paired-chain data. In vitro tests confirmed that a few of the cytomegalovirus-associated TCR beta chains recognize cytomegalovirus antigens. HLA typing was unavailable for some donors at each locus, so association tests used only the typed subset. Several of the top co-occurrence clusters appeared to be linked to parvovirus B19, influenza, CMV and Epstein-Barr virus, according to a later analysis. Because counts were too low, seventeen rarely observed V segments, including chromosome 9 orphons, were excluded from the earlier analysis of 587 of the donors. In a later genetic analysis, fewer N-insertions in productive TCRs were reported among donors in an Asian-associated ancestry cluster than the roughly 640-donor mean. In a later analysis, TCR association rates were found to vary across HLA loci, with the most associated TCRs seen for DRB1 alleles and the fewest for HLA-C alleles. A further reported finding was that TCR beta sequences accurately predicted the HLA-A and HLA-B alleles for most subjects in the first cohort. Compared with equally common non-associated chains, HLA-associated TCR beta chains in a later analysis were more clonally expanded and had lower generation probabilities. In the study, approximately 160 TCR beta chains were listed as associated with cytomegalovirus. Across donors, most TCR sequences were observed very rarely, whereas some public TCRs were present in many individuals. Some IMGT-functional V segments, including TRBV6-2 and TRBV6-3, could not be distinguished by the 87-base-pair reads and were therefore excluded. Linkage disequilibrium might explain the correlated functional status among segregating V segments, but an unknown experimental factor could not be ruled out. The authors suggested that the approach could potentially be extended to other disease states and immunological phenotypes. Cytomegalovirus status was reported to be diagnosed by the classifier with high specificity and sensitivity in both the original and validation cohorts. Most CMV-associated TCR beta chains appeared to be HLA-restricted in a later analysis, and the HLA associations seemed to be driven largely by CMV exposure. The presence/absence analyses assumed that sequencing depth was roughly uniform across donors, and that assumption may not be true. In an earlier analysis of roughly 560 of the donors, most TCR beta V segments were observed in productive rearrangements about 87% or about 30% of the time, broadly matching IMGT annotations. The sequencing pipeline was judged likely to have produced a cluster of highly shared sequence variants as a technical artifact. An association between a missense DCLRE1C variant and V-gene and J-gene trimming of TCR beta chains was found in a later genetic analysis and replicated in an independent cohort. The only immune exposure information available for the cohort was CMV serostatus. A later analysis associated 15,000 or so TCR beta sequences with specific HLA alleles at a false discovery rate of 0.05. Strong co-occurrence of HLA alleles, especially DR and DQ, made assigning TCR associations to individual alleles difficult.

Library preparation was by the immunoSEQ multiplex PCR assay. For the multiplex PCR, a mixture combining 60 forward primers for TCR Vbeta segments and 13 reverse primers for TCR Jbeta segments was used. The CDR3 region of rearranged TCR beta genes was amplified from genomic DNA with a multiplex PCR assay. The Illumina HiSeq System was used to sequence the amplified TCR beta libraries as 87-base-pair reads. The paper's data handling went like this. A later analysis counted about 80 million unique TCR beta chains across the 666 repertoires, and roughly 11 million of these chains were shared by at least two donors. Raw reads were error-corrected and collapsed into unique sequences with a nearest-neighbor algorithm that merged closely related sequences to remove PCR and sequencing errors. To assign V, D and J gene segments, CDR3 sequences were aligned to IMGT reference sequences. For a sequence to be retained, a match of at least six nucleotides to both a V gene segment and a J gene segment was required. Rearrangements were classified as productive when the CDR3 lacked stop codons and remained in frame with V and J, and all other rearrangements were classified as non-productive. Following IMGT convention, CDR3 was defined as the stretch from the second conserved V-encoded cysteine to the conserved J-encoded phenylalanine. The earlier analysis of about 590 of the donors excluded sequences that lacked an unambiguous match to a single V gene segment. An earlier analysis of fewer than 750 of the donors called V segments functional above 56.7% productive rearrangements and segregating when the between-donor standard deviation exceeded 5%. A statistical classification framework was built to diagnose cytomegalovirus status from the catalog of TCR beta chain sequences. V and J gene assignment, in a later analysis, came from comparing TCR nucleotide sequences with IMGT/GENE-DB human TR gene sequences. A later analysis assigned CDR3 sequences and most-parsimonious VDJ recombination scenarios with the TCRdist pipeline. A later analysis defined each TCR beta chain by its CDR3 amino acid sequence plus V-gene family, and excluded reads lacking a unique V-gene family. To address suspected cross-contamination and a sequencing artifact, a later analysis removed 592 highly shared, low-generation-probability nucleotide sequences. A later analysis calculated a clonal expansion index for each public chain from normalized within-repertoire ranks of inferred template counts. In a later analysis, generation probabilities were computed using a VDJ recombination model fitted to out-of-frame rearrangements, and the results were checked against IGoR. In a later analysis, hypergeometric tests were used to score TCR-TCR, TCR-HLA and TCR-CMV co-occurrence, with a repertoire-size bias correction applied to TCR pairs. False discovery rates were estimated in a later analysis by permuting HLA or CMV assignments 20 times. A later analysis grouped co-occurring TCRs with DBSCAN, adding TCRdist sequence similarity when clustering within HLA-allele-positive subsets. Repertoires with fewer than 30,000 or more than 120,000 public chains were left out of co-occurrence clustering, as were five repertoires with anomalous nucleotide sharing. In its TCRdb copy, this immuneACCESS table keeps in-frame sequences only and misses some clones. Where compared with another copy, unresolved V genes explain less than half of these, and the others have no known cause. That table gives V, J and clone size, and the DNA gave D and trimming. In this sample the table shows approximately 140,000 clones, 65% to 85% of which occur a single time. The ten biggest clones cover about 1.7% of the sample.

The origin of this receptor is a woman aged 40-49 years in good health and CMV-seronegative. The sequenced sample was PBMCs. Recombination connected TRBV6-1 to TRBJ2-7; TRBD2 might be the D gene, on 5 matching bases. In nucleotides, the sequence is TGTGCCAGCAGTGGGTGGAGGTCCTACGAGCAGTACTTC. Protein translation: CASSGWRSYEQYF.